This TCR beta chain comes out of a study of T cells after yellow fever vaccination. Overall study: The authors prepared low-cell-number fractions using SMART-Seq v4 Ultra Low Input.

TCRdb passed the 5' RACE reads through MiXCR, listing each CDR3 protein once. The table shows fewer than 350,000 distinct CDR3 sequences, with 8.7% occurring only once. The study, taken as a whole, reports: Reappearance after the booster was observed for most primary-vaccination clones (96% CD4, less than 90% CD8).

This clonotype was observed a handful of times. Its cognate antigen is unknown. The sequencing used PBMCs, collected on the day of the first yellow fever vaccination. This sequence was found in a man aged 18 to 30 who received the YFV17D yellow fever vaccine.

The CDR3 protein is CASSRISGTEAFF. The CDR3 nucleotides are TGTGCCAGCAGTCGAATCAGTGGAACTGAAGCTTTCTTT. The chain employs TRBV12-3 or TRBV12-4 and TRBJ1-1, with D hard to call. This CDR3 has 13 amino acids. Between the trimmed V and J ends, which lost 5 bases and 5 bases, there was a span of 12 bases.